What follows describes a single TCR beta chain. Its cognate antigen is unknown. It was CD45RO-negative cells, positively selected for CCR7, that made up naive CD8 cells, with terminally differentiated effector memory CD45RA+ cells excluded. Trimming shortened V by 2 bases and J by 4 bases, and 6 bases separated the two germline ends. Germline V gene data show CDR1 as GTSNPN and CDR2 as SVGIG (reference sequence). The CDR3 extends over 11 amino acids. These data belong to a study of shared clonotypes between healthy human individuals. The study, taken as a whole, reports: Larger estimated richness was generally recorded for naive subsets relative to memory subsets. The expectation was that sequencing depth would affect clonotype sharing among donors.

Profiled with immunoSEQ multiplex PCR; TCRdb holds only in-frame clones, not every one. The sample gives approximately 650,000 clones, 95% to 96% of which show up once; less than 0.13% is in the top ten. Sequenced sample: naive CD8+ T cells sorted from blood. V usage is TRBV30 and J usage is TRBJ2-7; D ambiguous. This sequence originates from a woman aged 30 to 39 in good health. DNA for the CDR3: TGTGCCTGGAGTTCGATTTACGAGCAGTACTTC. This encodes CAWSSIYEQYF.